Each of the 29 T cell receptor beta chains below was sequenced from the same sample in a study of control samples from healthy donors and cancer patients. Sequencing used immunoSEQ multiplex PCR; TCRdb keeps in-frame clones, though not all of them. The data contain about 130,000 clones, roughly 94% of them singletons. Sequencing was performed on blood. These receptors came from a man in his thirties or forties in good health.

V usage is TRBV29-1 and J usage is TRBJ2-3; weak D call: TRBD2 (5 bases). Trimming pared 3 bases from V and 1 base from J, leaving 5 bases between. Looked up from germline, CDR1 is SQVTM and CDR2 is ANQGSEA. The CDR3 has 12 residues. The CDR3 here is CSVDGGTDTQYF. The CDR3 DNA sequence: TGCAGCGTTGACGGGGGCACAGATACGCAGTATTTT.

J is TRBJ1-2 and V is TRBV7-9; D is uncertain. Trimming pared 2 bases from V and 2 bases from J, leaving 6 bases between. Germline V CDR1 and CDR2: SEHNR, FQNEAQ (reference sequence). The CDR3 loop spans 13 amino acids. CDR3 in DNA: TGTGCCAGCAGCTTACCGGAAAACTATGGCTACACCTTC. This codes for CASSLPENYGYTF.

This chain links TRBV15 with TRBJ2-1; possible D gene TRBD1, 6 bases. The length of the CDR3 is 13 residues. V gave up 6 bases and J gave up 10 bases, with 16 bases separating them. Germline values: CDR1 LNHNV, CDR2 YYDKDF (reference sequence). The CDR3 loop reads CATRAQGAEEQFF. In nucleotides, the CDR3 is TGTGCCACCAGGGCACAGGGCGCTGAAGAGCAGTTCTTC.

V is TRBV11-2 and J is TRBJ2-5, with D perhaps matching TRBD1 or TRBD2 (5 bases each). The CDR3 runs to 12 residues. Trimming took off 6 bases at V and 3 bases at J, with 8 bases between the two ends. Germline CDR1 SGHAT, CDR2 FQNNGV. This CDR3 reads CASSRGEETQYF. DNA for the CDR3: TGTGCCAGCAGTCGAGGGGAAGAGACCCAGTACTTC.

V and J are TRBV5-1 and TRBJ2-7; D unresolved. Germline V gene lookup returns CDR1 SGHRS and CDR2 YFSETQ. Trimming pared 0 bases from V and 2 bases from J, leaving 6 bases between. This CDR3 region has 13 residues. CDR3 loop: CASSLAGTYEQYF. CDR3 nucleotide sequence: TGCGCCAGCAGCTTGGCCGGAACCTACGAGCAGTACTTC.

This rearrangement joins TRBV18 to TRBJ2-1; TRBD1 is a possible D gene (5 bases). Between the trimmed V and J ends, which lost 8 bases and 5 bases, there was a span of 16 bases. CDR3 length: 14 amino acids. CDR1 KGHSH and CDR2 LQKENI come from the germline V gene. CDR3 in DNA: TGTGCCAGCCACAGGAGTGCGAAGGACAATGAGCAGTTCTTC. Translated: CASHRSAKDNEQFF.

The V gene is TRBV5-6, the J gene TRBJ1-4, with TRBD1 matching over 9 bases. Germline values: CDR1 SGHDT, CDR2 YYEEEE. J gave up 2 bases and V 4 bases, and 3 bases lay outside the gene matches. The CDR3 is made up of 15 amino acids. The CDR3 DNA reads TGTGCCAGCAGCCGCGACAGGGGGACTAATGAAAAACTGTTTTTT. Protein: CASSRDRGTNEKLFF.

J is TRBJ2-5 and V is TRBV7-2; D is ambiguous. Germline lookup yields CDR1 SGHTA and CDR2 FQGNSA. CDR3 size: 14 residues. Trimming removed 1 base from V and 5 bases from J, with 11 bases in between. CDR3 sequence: CASSLVAGWETQYF. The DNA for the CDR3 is TGTGCCAGCAGCTTAGTGGCAGGCTGGGAGACCCAGTACTTC. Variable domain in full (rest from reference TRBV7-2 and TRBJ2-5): GAGVSQSPSNKVTEKGKDVELRCDPISGHTALYWYRQSLGQGLEFLIYFQGNSAPDKSGLPSDRFSAERTGGSVSTLTIQRTQQEDSAVYLCASSLVAGWETQYFGPGTRLLVL.

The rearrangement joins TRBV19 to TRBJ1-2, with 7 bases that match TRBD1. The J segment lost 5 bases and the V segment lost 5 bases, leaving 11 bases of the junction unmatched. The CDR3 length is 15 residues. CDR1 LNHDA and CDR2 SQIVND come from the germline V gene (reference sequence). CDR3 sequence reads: CASSVGGQSSYGYTF. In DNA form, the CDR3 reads TGTGCCAGTAGTGTAGGGGGACAGAGCAGTTATGGCTACACCTTC.

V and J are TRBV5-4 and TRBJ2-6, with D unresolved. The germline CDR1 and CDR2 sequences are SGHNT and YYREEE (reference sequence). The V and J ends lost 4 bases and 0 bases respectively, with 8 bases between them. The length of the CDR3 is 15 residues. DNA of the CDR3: TGTGCCAGCAGCCCCCCTTCCTCTGGGGCCAACGTCCTGACTTTC. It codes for CASSPPSSGANVLTF.

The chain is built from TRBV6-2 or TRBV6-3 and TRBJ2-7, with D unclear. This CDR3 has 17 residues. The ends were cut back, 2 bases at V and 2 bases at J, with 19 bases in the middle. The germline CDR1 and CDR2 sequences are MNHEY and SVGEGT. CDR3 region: CASSYPSRQLWAYEQYF. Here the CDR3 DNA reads TGTGCCAGCAGTTACCCATCCCGGCAGCTCTGGGCCTACGAGCAGTACTTC.

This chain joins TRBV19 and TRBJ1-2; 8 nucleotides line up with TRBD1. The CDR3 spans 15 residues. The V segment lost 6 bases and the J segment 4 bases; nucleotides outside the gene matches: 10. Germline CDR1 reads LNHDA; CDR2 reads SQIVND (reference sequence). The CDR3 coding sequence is TGTGCCAGTAGAGGAAAACAGGGGGACATCTATGGCTACACCTTC. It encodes CASRGKQGDIYGYTF.

CDR3 in DNA: TGTGCCAGCAGCAACACCCGGGACAGGGGGTGGGATGAGCAGTTCTTC. As protein: CASSNTRDRGWDEQFF. The V call is TRBV7-2, the J call TRBJ2-1, with 11 bases identical to TRBD1. The J segment lost 8 bases and the V segment lost 5 bases, leaving 11 bases of the junction unmatched. Per the germline V gene, CDR1 is SGHTA and CDR2 is FQGNSA. The CDR3 totals 16 residues.

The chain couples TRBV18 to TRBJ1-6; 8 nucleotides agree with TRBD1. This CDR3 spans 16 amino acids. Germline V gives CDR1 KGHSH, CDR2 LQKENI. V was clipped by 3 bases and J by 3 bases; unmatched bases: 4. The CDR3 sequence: CASSPGTGLYNSPLHF. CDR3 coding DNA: TGTGCCAGCTCACCGGGGACAGGCCTCTATAATTCACCCCTCCACTTT.

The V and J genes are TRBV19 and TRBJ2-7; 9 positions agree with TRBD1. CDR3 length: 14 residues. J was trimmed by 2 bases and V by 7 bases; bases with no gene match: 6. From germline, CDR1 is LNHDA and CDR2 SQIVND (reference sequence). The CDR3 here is CASTPGQGAYEQYF. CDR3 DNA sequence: TGTGCCAGTACCCCGGGACAGGGCGCCTACGAGCAGTACTTC.

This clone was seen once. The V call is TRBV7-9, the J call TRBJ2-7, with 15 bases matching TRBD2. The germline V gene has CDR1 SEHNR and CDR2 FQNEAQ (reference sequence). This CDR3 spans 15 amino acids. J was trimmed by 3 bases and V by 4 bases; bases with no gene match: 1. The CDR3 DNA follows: TGTGCCAGCAGCTCGGGACTAGCGGGGGGCTACGAGCAGTACTTC. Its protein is CASSSGLAGGYEQYF.

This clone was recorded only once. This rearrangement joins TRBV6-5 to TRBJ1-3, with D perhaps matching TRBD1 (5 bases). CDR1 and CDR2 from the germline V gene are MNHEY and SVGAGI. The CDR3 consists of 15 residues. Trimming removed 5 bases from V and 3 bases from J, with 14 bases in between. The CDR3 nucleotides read TGTGCCAGCAGTACCACGGGGGGTATTGGAAACACCATATATTTT. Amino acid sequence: CASSTTGGIGNTIYF.

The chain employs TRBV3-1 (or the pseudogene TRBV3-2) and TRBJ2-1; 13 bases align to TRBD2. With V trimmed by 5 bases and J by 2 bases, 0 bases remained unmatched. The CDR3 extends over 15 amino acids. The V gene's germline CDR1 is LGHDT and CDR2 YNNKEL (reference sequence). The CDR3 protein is CASSTSGGAYNEQFF. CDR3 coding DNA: TGTGCCAGCAGCACTAGCGGGGGGGCCTACAATGAGCAGTTCTTC.

The CDR3 bases are TGTGCCTGGAGTGGAAAACTATATACAGATACGCAGTATTTT. Translation: CAWSGKLYTDTQYF. V usage is TRBV30 and J usage is TRBJ2-3; no clear D. Germline V gene lookup returns CDR1 GTSNPN and CDR2 SVGIG (reference sequence). V gave up 1 base and J gave up 3 bases, with 11 bases separating them. The CDR3 spans 14 residues.

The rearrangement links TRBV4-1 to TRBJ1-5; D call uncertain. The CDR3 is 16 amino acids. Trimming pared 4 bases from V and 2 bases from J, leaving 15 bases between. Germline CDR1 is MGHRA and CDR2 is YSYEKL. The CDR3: CASSPWTSDGNQPQHF. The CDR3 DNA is TGCGCCAGCAGCCCCTGGACCTCCGATGGCAATCAGCCCCAGCATTTT.

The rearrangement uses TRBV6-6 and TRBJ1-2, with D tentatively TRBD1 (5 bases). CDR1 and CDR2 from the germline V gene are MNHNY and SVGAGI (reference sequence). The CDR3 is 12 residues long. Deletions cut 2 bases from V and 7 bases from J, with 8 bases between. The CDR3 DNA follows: TGTGCCAGCAGTTACGACAGACGTGGCTACACCTTC. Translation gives CASSYDRRGYTF.

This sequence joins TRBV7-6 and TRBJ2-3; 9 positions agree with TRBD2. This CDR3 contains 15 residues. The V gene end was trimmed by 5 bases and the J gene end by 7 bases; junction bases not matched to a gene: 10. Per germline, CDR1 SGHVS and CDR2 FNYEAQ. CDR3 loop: CASSLYGGGENTQYF. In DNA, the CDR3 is TGTGCCAGCAGCCTTTATGGCGGGGGGGAGAATACGCAGTATTTT.

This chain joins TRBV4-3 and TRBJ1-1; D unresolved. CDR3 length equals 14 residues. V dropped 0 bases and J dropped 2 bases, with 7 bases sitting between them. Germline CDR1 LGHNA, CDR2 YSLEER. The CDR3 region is CASSQDQFNTEAFF. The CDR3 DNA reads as TGCGCCAGCAGCCAAGACCAGTTCAACACTGAAGCTTTCTTT.

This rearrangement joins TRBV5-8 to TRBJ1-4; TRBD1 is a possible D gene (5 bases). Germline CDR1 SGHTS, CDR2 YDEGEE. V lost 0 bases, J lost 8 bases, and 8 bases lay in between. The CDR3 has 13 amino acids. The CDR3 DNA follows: TGTGCCAGCAGCTTGGGGGGCAAAGAAAAACTGTTTTTT. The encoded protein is CASSLGGKEKLFF.

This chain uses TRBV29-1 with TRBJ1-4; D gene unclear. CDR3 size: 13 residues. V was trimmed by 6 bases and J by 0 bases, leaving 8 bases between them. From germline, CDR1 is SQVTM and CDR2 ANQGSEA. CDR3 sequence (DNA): TGCAGCGTCAGGTTGGCAACTAATGAAAAACTGTTTTTT. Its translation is CSVRLATNEKLFF. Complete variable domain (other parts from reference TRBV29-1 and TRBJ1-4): SAVISQKPSRDICQRGTSLTIQCQVDSQVTMMFWYRQQPGQSLTLIATANQGSEATYESGFVIDKFPISRPNLTFSTLTVSNMSPEDSSIYLCSVRLATNEKLFFGSGTQLSVL.

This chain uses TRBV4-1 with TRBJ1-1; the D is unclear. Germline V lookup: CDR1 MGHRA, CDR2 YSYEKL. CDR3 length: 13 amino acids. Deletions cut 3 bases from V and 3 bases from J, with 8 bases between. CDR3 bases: TGCGCCAGCAGCCACTCGCAGGACACTGAAGCTTTCTTT. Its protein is CASSHSQDTEAFF.

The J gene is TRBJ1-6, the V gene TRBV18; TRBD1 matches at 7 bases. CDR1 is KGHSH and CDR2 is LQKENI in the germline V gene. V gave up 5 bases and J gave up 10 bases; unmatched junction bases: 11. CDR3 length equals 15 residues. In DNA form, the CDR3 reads TGTGCCAGCTCAACGAGCGGACAGGCACACTCACCCCTCCACTTT. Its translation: CASSTSGQAHSPLHF.

The DNA of the CDR3 is TGTGCCTGGAAAGCGGTAGGGGCTAATTCACCCCTCCACTTT. Protein product: CAWKAVGANSPLHF. This sequence joins TRBV30 and TRBJ1-6, with a weak D call TRBD1 (5 bases). The CDR3 loop spans 14 amino acids. Germline loops: CDR1 GTSNPN, CDR2 SVGIG (reference sequence). V shed 4 bases and J shed 6 bases, with 13 bases lying between them.

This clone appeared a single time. Here the CDR3 reads CATGGDYGYTF. The CDR3 DNA reads TGCGCCACCGGGGGGGACTATGGCTACACCTTC. The rearrangement joins TRBV4-1 to TRBJ1-2; D perhaps matches TRBD1 (5 bases). V was shortened by 10 bases and J by 3 bases, with 9 bases between the two germline ends. This CDR3 spans 11 amino acids. Germline CDR1 MGHRA, CDR2 YSYEKL.